The rows below give T cell receptor beta chains drawn from one sample of a study of post-analysis software for immune sequencing data. A single record per CDR3 protein comes from TCRdb applying MiXCR to the PCR reads. Here the sample spans about 540,000 distinct CDR3 sequences, around 31% being singletons. Sequenced: blood. These receptors all come from a girl aged 2 to 17 with multiple sclerosis. Both conserved end residues are part of each CDR3. D genes are given only for firm matches. Only part of the rows carry a size: once, few, many, or a class if the clone is expanded.

size	D	V	J	DNA	CDR3
many	-	TRBV6-1	TRBJ1-2	TGTGCCAGCAGTGAAGCAGGGGGCTATGGCTACACCTTC	CASSEAGGYGYTF
-	TRBD1	TRBV20-1	TRBJ2-7	TGCAGTGCTAGCGCGTCCGGGACAGGGTTCTACGAGCAGTACTTC	CSASASGTGFYEQYF
-	-	TRBV24-1	TRBJ2-2	TGTGCCACCAGTGATTTGCCGGGACGACTGAGGGGCACCGGGGAGCTGTTTTTT	CATSDLPGRLRGTGELFF
-	TRBD1	TRBV18	TRBJ1-6	TGTGCCAGCTCACCAACGATACAGGGGAGGTCACCCCTCCACTTT	CASSPTIQGRSPLHF
many	-	TRBV15	TRBJ2-3	TGTGCCACCTTGGGACTTCCGGCGGTAGATACGCAGTATTTT	CATLGLPAVDTQYF
many	-	TRBV7-9	TRBJ1-2	TGTGCCAGCAGCCAGAATGAGGATGGCTACACCTTC	CASSQNEDGYTF
-	-	TRBV2	TRBJ2-5	TGTGCCAGCAGTGGGGCAACTCTGGGCCAAGAGACCCAGTACTTC	CASSGATLGQETQYF
few	-	TRBV7-8	TRBJ2-7	TGTGCCAGCAGCTCCGGTGGGGGTGCCTACGAGCAGTACTTC	CASSSGGGAYEQYF
-	-	TRBV5-1	TRBJ2-1	TGCGCCAGCAGCTTTGAGGGACGGGGCATCTCCTACAATGAGCAGTTCTTC	CASSFEGRGISYNEQFF
-	TRBD2	TRBV7-2	TRBJ2-7	TGTGCCAGCAGCTTAAACTTAGCGGGGGGCCGAGTCCAGCAGTACTTC	CASSLNLAGGRVQQYF
-	TRBD2	TRBV20-1	TRBJ2-7	TGCAGTGCTAGAGATCCTAGCAGACCAGCGGGGAATTACGAGCAGTACTTC	CSARDPSRPAGNYEQYF
few	-	TRBV6-5	TRBJ2-1	TGTGCCAGCGTTCACGGGGTTGAGCAGTTCTTC	CASVHGVEQFF
few	TRBD1	TRBV5-1	TRBJ2-5	TGCGCCAGCAGCACCCTGACAGGGAACCAAGAGACCCAGTACTTC	CASSTLTGNQETQYF
many	-	TRBV12-3/TRBV12-4	TRBJ2-5	TGTGCCAGCAGTCCCTCCCCCATGGGGGAGCAGTACTTC	CASSPSPMGEQYF
few	-	TRBV2	TRBJ2-5	TGTGCCAGCAGTGATGGTTGGGGAGGCCAAGAGACCCAGTACTTC	CASSDGWGGQETQYF
-	-	TRBV12-3/TRBV12-4	TRBJ2-5	TGTGCCAGCAGTTCCCGGACCATGTACCAAGAGACCCAGTACTTC	CASSSRTMYQETQYF
-	-	TRBV29-1	TRBJ1-2	TGCAGCGTTGACGGGACGGGCTATGGCTACACCTTC	CSVDGTGYGYTF
-	TRBD2	TRBV11-2	TRBJ2-1	TGTGCCAGCAGCTTATCCCCCAGGACTAGCTGGGTACACCTTAGCTCCTACAATGAGCAGTTCTTC	CASSLSPRTSWVHLSSYNEQFF
-	-	TRBV6-5	TRBJ1-2	TGTGCCAGCAGTTACAGAGCCCCCAAGCCTGACTATGGCTACACCTTC	CASSYRAPKPDYGYTF
many	-	TRBV20-1	TRBJ2-7	TGCAGTGCTAGAGGGTACACCCTGGAGCAGTACTTC	CSARGYTLEQYF
few	-	TRBV12-3/TRBV12-4	TRBJ2-6	TGTGCCAGCAGTCGACTGGGTGTGGGGGCCAACGTCCTGACTTTC	CASSRLGVGANVLTF
few	TRBD2	TRBV28	TRBJ2-3	TGTGCCAGCAAGAGCGGGGGGAGCACAGATACGCAGTATTTT	CASKSGGSTDTQYF
-	-	TRBV7-2	TRBJ2-5	TGTGCCAGCAGCCCGTTGACCTCTGGATCAGGAGAGACCCAGTACTTC	CASSPLTSGSGETQYF
-	TRBD2	TRBV5-1	TRBJ2-3	TGCGCCAGCAGCTTTTGGACTAGCGGGGTGAACACAGATACGCAGTATTTT	CASSFWTSGVNTDTQYF
few	TRBD2	TRBV7-2	TRBJ2-3	TGTGCCAGCAGCTTAGTGGCTAGCGGGGCTAGCACAGATACGCAGTATTTT	CASSLVASGASTDTQYF
few	TRBD2	TRBV11-2	TRBJ2-1	TGTGCCAGCAGCTTAGGCCGGCTAGCGGGGTCTAATGAGCAGTTCTTC	CASSLGRLAGSNEQFF
many	TRBD2	TRBV20-1	TRBJ2-3	TGCAGTGCTTTAGCGGGGGGAGGAGATACGCAGTATTTT	CSALAGGGDTQYF
-	-	TRBV2	TRBJ2-3	TGTGCCAGCAGTGTCGGGGTCCGCACAGATACGCAGTATTTT	CASSVGVRTDTQYF
-	TRBD2	TRBV5-1	TRBJ2-3	TGCGCCAGCAATGAGCGTGGGCGCGGGGGGCTGGTTGCAGATACGCAGTATTTT	CASNERGRGGLVADTQYF
few	-	TRBV5-1	TRBJ1-2	TGCGCCAGCAGCGTCAGGGACAATAACTATGGCTACACCTTC	CASSVRDNNYGYTF
-	TRBD1	TRBV5-1	TRBJ1-1	TGCGCCAGCAGCTTGGCCGGGACAGGGGCTGAAGCTTTCTTT	CASSLAGTGAEAFF
-	TRBD1	TRBV5-5	TRBJ2-6	TGTGCCAGCAGCTTGGTCTTTGGACAGGGGGCACCCCTCCGGGCCAACGTCCTGACTTTC	CASSLVFGQGAPLRANVLTF
few	TRBD2	TRBV20-1	TRBJ2-5	TGCAGTGCCGGACTAGCGGGGATAGAGACCCAGTACTTC	CSAGLAGIETQYF
-	-	TRBV20-1	TRBJ2-1	TGCAGTGCTAATAGCGGTTGGTACCAAGAGACCCAGTTCTTC	CSANSGWYQETQFF
-	TRBD1	TRBV29-1	TRBJ1-6	TGCAGCGTTCGGACAGGGTGGGGTAATTCACCCCTCCACTTT	CSVRTGWGNSPLHF
few	-	TRBV7-3	TRBJ1-1	TGTGCCAGCAGCTTAGGTCAAGCGAACACTGAAGCTTTCTTT	CASSLGQANTEAFF
few	-	TRBV9	TRBJ2-5	TGTGCCAGCAGCGTAGACCCCCCAGCGGGGACACAAGAGACCCAGTACTTC	CASSVDPPAGTQETQYF
-	-	TRBV7-2	TRBJ1-5	TGTGCCAGCGCCCATCCCGGGGGAAATCAGCCCCAGCATTTT	CASAHPGGNQPQHF
-	-	TRBV29-1	TRBJ1-1	TGCAGCGTTGATGGGGGAGAGAACACTGAAGCTTTCTTT	CSVDGGENTEAFF
few	-	TRBV12-3/TRBV12-4	TRBJ2-7	TGTGCCAGCAGTTCCGACAGTACACGGTACGAGCAGTACTTC	CASSSDSTRYEQYF
few	-	TRBV12-3/TRBV12-4	TRBJ2-6	TGTGCCAGCAGTAAAAGGGGCTCCGGGGCCAACGTCCTGACTTTC	CASSKRGSGANVLTF
-	TRBD1	TRBV28	TRBJ2-3	TGTGCCAGCACCCAAGGGGGCAGGATACTCGATACGCAGTATTTT	CASTQGGRILDTQYF
-	TRBD2	TRBV12-3/TRBV12-4	TRBJ2-5	TGTGCCAGCACCATGGGCTCCGGACTAGCGGGGGAGACCCAGTACTTC	CASTMGSGLAGETQYF
many	TRBD1	TRBV4-2	TRBJ2-1	TGTGCCAGCAGCCGTACAGGGGACAATGAGCAGTTCTTC	CASSRTGDNEQFF
-	TRBD1	TRBV20-1	TRBJ2-7	TGCAGTGCTAGCCTCCTGCCAGGGGGATCCTACGAGCAGTACTTC	CSASLLPGGSYEQYF
-	-	TRBV27	TRBJ2-6	TGTGCCAGCAGTTCTGCCAAGGGGTCGAGCTCTGGGGCCAACGTCCTGACTTTC	CASSSAKGSSSGANVLTF
many	-	TRBV28	TRBJ2-5	TGTGCCAGCAGTTTCCCGTGGCCAAGGGGGGAGACCCAGTACTTC	CASSFPWPRGETQYF